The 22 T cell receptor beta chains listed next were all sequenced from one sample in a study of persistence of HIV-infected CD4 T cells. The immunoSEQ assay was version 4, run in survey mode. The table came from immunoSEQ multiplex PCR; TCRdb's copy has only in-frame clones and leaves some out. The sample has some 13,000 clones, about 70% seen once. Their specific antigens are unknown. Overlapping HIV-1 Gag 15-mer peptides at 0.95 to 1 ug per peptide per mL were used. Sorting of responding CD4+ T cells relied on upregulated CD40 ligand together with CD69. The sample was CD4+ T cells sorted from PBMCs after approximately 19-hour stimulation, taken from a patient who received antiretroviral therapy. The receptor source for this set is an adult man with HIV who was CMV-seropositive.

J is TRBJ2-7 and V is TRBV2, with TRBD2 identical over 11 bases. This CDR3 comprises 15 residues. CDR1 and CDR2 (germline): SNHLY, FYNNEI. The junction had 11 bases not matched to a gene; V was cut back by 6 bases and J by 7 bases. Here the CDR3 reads CASSRLAGRAIEQYF. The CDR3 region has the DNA TGTGCCAGCAGCCGACTAGCGGGGCGCGCTATTGAGCAGTACTTC. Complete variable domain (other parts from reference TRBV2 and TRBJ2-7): EPEVTQTPSHQVTQMGQEVILRCVPISNHLYFYWYRQILGQKVEFLVSFYNNEISEKSEIFDDQFSVERPDGSNFTLKIRSTKLEDSAMYFCASSRLAGRAIEQYFGPGTRLTVT.

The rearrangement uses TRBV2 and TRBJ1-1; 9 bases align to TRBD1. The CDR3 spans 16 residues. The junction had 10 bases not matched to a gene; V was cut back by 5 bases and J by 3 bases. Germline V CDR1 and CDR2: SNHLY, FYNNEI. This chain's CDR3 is CASSRTGTGWYTEAFF. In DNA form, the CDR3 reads TGTGCCAGCAGTCGTACCGGGACAGGGTGGTACACTGAAGCTTTCTTT.

The CDR3 region is CASSPEQGGAEAFF. The CDR3 bases are TGTGCCAGCAGTCCCGAACAGGGGGGGGCTGAAGCTTTCTTT. The chain links TRBV6-5 to TRBJ1-1; TRBD1 matches at 8 bases. CDR3 length: 14 amino acids. Unmatched junction bases numbered 8, after V lost 5 bases and J lost 6 bases. The germline CDR1 and CDR2 sequences are MNHEY and SVGAGI.

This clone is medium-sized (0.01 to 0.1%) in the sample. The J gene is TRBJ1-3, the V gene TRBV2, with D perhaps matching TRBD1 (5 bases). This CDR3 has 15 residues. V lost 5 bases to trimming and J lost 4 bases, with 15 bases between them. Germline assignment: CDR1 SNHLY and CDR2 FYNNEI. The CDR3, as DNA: TGTGCCAGCAGTCCCGGGACGGCGGCGGGAAACACCATATATTTT. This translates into CASSPGTAAGNTIYF.

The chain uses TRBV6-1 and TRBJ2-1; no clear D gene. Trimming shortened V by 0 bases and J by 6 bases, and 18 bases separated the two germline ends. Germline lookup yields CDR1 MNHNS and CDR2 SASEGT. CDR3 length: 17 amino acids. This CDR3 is CASSEAPGRVYGNEQFF. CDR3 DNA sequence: TGTGCCAGCAGTGAAGCCCCAGGTAGGGTGTATGGCAATGAGCAGTTCTTC.

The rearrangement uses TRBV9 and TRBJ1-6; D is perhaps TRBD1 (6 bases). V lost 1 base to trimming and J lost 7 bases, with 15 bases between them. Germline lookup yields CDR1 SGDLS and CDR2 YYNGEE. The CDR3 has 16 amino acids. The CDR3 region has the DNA TGTGCCAGCAGCGTACATGCAGGGGAGGTAAATTCACCCCTCCACTTT. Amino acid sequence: CASSVHAGEVNSPLHF. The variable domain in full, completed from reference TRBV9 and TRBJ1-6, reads DSGVTQTPKHLITATGQRVTLRCSPRSGDLSVYWYQQSLDQGLQFLIQYYNGEERAKGNILERFSAQQFPDLHSELNLSSLELGDSALYFCASSVHAGEVNSPLHFGNGTRLTVT.

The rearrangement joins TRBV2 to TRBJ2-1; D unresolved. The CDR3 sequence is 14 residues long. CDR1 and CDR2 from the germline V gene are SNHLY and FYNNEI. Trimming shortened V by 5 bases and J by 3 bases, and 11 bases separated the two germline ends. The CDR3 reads CASSLQTYYNEQFF. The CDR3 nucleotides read TGTGCCAGCAGTCTACAAACATACTACAATGAGCAGTTCTTC.

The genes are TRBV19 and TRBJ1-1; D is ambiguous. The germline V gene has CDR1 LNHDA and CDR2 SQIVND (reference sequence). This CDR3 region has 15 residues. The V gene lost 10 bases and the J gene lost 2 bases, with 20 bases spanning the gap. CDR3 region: CATLRGNSFNTEAFF. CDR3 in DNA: TGTGCCACCCTAAGAGGGAACTCCTTTAACACTGAAGCTTTCTTT.

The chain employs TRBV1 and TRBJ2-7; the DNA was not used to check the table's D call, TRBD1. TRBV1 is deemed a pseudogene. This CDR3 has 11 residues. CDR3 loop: CTSIRGDEQYF. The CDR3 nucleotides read TGCACCAGCATCAGGGGAGACGAGCAGTACTTC.

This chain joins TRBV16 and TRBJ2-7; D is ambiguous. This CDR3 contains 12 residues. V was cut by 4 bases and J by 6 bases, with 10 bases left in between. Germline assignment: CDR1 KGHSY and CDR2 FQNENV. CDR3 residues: CASSPGVGEQYF. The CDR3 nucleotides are TGTGCCAGCAGCCCAGGTGTGGGCGAGCAGTACTTC.

CDR3 loop: CASSIETGGSYGYTF. In nucleotides, the CDR3 is TGTGCCAGTAGTATCGAGACAGGCGGTAGCTATGGCTACACCTTC. The genes are TRBV19 and TRBJ1-2; possible D gene TRBD1, 6 bases. The CDR3 has 15 amino acids. Per germline, CDR1 LNHDA and CDR2 SQIVND (reference sequence). Trimming took 3 bases from V and 4 from J, leaving 15 bases between them. Drawing the rest from reference TRBV19 and TRBJ1-2, the complete variable domain is DGGITQSPKYLFRKEGQNVTLSCEQNLNHDAMYWYRQDPGQGLRLIYYSQIVNDFQKGDIAEGYSVSREKKESFPLTVTSAQKNPTAFYLCASSIETGGSYGYTFGSGTRLTVV.

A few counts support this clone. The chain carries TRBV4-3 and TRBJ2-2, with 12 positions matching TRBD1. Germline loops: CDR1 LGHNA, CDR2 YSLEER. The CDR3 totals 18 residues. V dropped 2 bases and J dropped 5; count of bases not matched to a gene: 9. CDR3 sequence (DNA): TGCGCCAGCAGCCAACTTTACCGGGACAGGGGGCGAACCGGGGAGCTGTTTTTT. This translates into CASSQLYRDRGRTGELFF.

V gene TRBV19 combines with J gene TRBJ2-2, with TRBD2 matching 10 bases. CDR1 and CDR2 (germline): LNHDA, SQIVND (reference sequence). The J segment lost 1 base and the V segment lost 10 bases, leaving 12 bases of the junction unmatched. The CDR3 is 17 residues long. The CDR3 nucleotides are TGTGCCACTCAAAAAAAATGGACTAGCGGGAACACCGGGGAGCTGTTTTTT. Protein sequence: CATQKKWTSGNTGELFF.

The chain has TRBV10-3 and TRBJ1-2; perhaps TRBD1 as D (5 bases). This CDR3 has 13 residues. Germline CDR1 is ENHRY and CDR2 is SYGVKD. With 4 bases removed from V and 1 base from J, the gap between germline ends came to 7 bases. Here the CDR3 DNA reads TGTGCCATCAGTGTCGACAGTAACTATGGCTACACCTTC. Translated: CAISVDSNYGYTF.

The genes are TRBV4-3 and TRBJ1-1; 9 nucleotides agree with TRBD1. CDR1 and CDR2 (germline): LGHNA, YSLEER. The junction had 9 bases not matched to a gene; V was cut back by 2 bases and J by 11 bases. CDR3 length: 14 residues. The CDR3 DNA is TGCGCCAGCAGCCAAACCCCGGGACAGGGATACGCTTTCTTT. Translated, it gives CASSQTPGQGYAFF.

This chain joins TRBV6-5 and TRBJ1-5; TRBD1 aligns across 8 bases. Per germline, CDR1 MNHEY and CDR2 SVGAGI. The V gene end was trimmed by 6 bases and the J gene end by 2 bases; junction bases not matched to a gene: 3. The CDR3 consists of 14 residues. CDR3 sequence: CASRDREGNQPQHF. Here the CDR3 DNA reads TGTGCCAGCAGGGACAGGGAGGGCAATCAGCCCCAGCATTTT.

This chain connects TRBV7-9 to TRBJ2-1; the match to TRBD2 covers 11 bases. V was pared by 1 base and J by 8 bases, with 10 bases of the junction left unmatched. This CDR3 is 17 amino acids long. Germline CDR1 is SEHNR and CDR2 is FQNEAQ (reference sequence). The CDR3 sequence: CASSLGLAGGMSDEQFF. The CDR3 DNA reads TGTGCCAGCAGCTTAGGGCTAGCGGGAGGTATGAGCGATGAGCAGTTCTTC.

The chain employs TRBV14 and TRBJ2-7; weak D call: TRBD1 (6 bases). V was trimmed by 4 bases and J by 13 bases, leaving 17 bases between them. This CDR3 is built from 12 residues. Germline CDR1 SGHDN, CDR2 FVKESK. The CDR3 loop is CASSPLGTRIYF. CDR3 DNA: TGTGCCAGCAGCCCCCTGGGGACACGGATTTACTTC.

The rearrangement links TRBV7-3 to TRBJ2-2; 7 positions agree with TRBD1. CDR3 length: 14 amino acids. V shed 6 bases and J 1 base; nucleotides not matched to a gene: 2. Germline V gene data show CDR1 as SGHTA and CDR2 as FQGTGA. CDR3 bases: TGTGCCAGCAGGCCAGGGGGGAACACCGGGGAGCTGTTTTTT. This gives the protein CASRPGGNTGELFF.

Here the CDR3 reads CASTWRTGGNQPQHF. CDR3 sequence (DNA): TGTGCCAGCACCTGGAGGACAGGGGGCAATCAGCCCCAGCATTTT. The V and J genes are TRBV2 and TRBJ1-5, with 9 bases lining up with TRBD1. The V and J ends lost 7 bases and 2 bases, in that order; junction bases with no gene match: 6. Germline V lookup: CDR1 SNHLY, CDR2 FYNNEI. CDR3 length: 15 amino acids.

The CDR3 here is CASSLSNPGGDTQYF. CDR3 coding DNA: TGTGCCAGCAGTTTATCGAACCCCGGGGGGGATACCCAGTACTTC. J is TRBJ2-5 and V is TRBV27; 8 bases fit TRBD2. The CDR3 loop spans 15 amino acids. Germline CDR1 is MNHEY and CDR2 is SMNVEV (reference sequence). V trimming: 0 bases; J trimming: 8 bases; junction bases outside the gene matches: 8.

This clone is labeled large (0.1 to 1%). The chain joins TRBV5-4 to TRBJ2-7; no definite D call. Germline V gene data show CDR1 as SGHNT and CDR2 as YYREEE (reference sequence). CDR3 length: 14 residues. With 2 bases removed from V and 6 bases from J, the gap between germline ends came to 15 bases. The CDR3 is CASSFERSPGEQYF. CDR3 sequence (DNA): TGTGCCAGCAGCTTTGAAAGGTCCCCCGGCGAGCAGTACTTC.